The 18 T cell receptor beta chains below all came from one sample that was sequenced in a study of cytomegalovirus exposure and HLA in healthy donors. The PCR contained 60 Vbeta and 13 Jbeta primers. Measured with immunoSEQ multiplex PCR; TCRdb has only the in-frame clones, and not every one. The sample shows 250,000 to 300,000 clones, about 90% of them seen only once. Material: PBMCs. Every receptor here comes from a girl aged 2-10 years in good health and CMV-seronegative.

The CDR3 coding sequence is TGTGCCAGCAGCTTGTCGGGGACCGGGGAGCTGTTTTTT. The encoded protein is CASSLSGTGELFF. V usage is TRBV5-6 and J usage is TRBJ2-2; possibly TRBD2 for D (5 bases). This CDR3 spans 13 amino acids. The germline V gene encodes CDR1 SGHDT and CDR2 YYEEEE. The V end lost 1 base, the J end lost 5 bases, and 6 bases lay between the germline ends.

This sequence joins TRBV29-1 and TRBJ2-7, with TRBD1 matching 9 bases. The CDR3 is 13 residues long. Trimming took 5 bases from V and 2 from J; bases not matched to a gene: 4. Germline V gene data show CDR1 as SQVTM and CDR2 as ANQGSEA. CDR3 bases: TGCAGCGTTACCGGGACAGGGACCTACGAGCAGTACTTC. It codes for CSVTGTGTYEQYF.

The chain combines TRBV19 with TRBJ1-5; possible D gene TRBD1, 5 bases. This CDR3 has 14 amino acids. CDR1 is LNHDA, CDR2 SQIVND, per germline (reference sequence). V lost 3 bases and J lost 6, with 12 bases in between. The CDR3 DNA reads as TGTGCCAGTAGTATTGCAGGGTTTAGTCAGCCCCAGCATTTT. Amino acids: CASSIAGFSQPQHF.

The chain recombines TRBV10-3 with TRBJ1-2, with 8 bases fitting TRBD1. V was pared by 8 bases and J by 2 bases, with 7 bases of the junction left unmatched. Germline-derived CDR1 and CDR2 are ENHRY and SYGVKD. The CDR3 runs 14 residues. The CDR3 nucleotides read TGTGCCATCGCACCGGGACAGGACAACTATGGCTACACCTTC. Residues: CAIAPGQDNYGYTF.

V is TRBV28 and J is TRBJ1-2; TRBD1 agrees at 12 bases. The CDR3 totals 15 residues. The trim removed 5 bases at V and 7 bases at J, leaving 8 bases unmatched. The germline gives CDR1 MDHEN, CDR2 SYDVKM. The CDR3 loop is CASSAAGTGGSGYTF. Here the CDR3 DNA reads TGTGCCAGCAGTGCCGCCGGGACAGGGGGCTCTGGCTACACCTTC.

The V gene is TRBV30, the J gene TRBJ1-4; 8 bases map to TRBD1. The CDR3 runs to 20 residues. Trimming at V came to 1 base and at J to 7 bases, leaving 23 bases not matched to a gene. In germline, CDR1 is GTSNPN, CDR2 SVGIG (reference sequence). This CDR3 reads CAWSEASGGAFNSRREKLFF. The DNA of the CDR3 is TGTGCCTGGAGTGAAGCCTCAGGGGGCGCCTTTAATTCCCGACGTGAAAAACTGTTTTTT.

This sequence joins TRBV11-2 and TRBJ2-7, with D tentatively TRBD2 (5 bases). Germline loops: CDR1 SGHAT, CDR2 FQNNGV. V was trimmed by 3 bases and J by 5 bases, leaving 20 bases between them. The CDR3 covers 16 residues. This CDR3 reads CASSFLSGPLGHEQYF. DNA for the CDR3: TGTGCCAGCAGCTTCCTTTCAGGCCCACTAGGACACGAGCAGTACTTC.

This clone showed up just once. The V call is TRBV18, the J call TRBJ1-2; TRBD1 matches at 8 bases. The CDR3 has 14 residues. Germline CDR1 and CDR2: KGHSH and LQKENI. With V trimmed by 2 bases and J by 5 bases, 4 bases remained unmatched. CDR3 in DNA: TGTGCCAGCTCACCAGTGGACAGGGAATATGGCTACACCTTC. This translates into CASSPVDREYGYTF. Complete variable domain (other parts from reference TRBV18 and TRBJ1-2): NAGVMQNPRHLVRRRGQEARLRCSPMKGHSHVYWYRQLPEEGLKFMVYLQKENIIDESGMPKERFSAEFPKEGPSILRIQQVVRGDSAAYFCASSPVDREYGYTFGSGTRLTVV.

The gene calls are TRBV11-2 and TRBJ1-4, with 8 bases fitting TRBD1. The trim removed 0 bases at V and 8 bases at J, leaving 5 bases unmatched. This CDR3 contains 15 residues. Germline V lookup: CDR1 SGHAT, CDR2 FQNNGV. The CDR3, as DNA: TGTGCCAGCAGCTTAGATTCGGCAGGGGGCGAAAAACTGTTTTTT. Residues: CASSLDSAGGEKLFF.

This clone was recorded once. V is TRBV6-5 and J is TRBJ2-2; 7 positions agree with TRBD1. V dropped 0 bases and J dropped 4; count of bases not matched to a gene: 2. The CDR3 is made up of 15 amino acids. Germline V lookup: CDR1 MNHEY, CDR2 SVGAGI. CDR3 in DNA: TGTGCCAGCAGTTACTCCACAGGGGCCACCGGGGAGCTGTTTTTT. It translates to CASSYSTGATGELFF.

The J gene is TRBJ1-2, the V gene TRBV18; D gene uncertain. Between the trimmed V and J ends, which lost 2 bases and 4 bases, there was a span of 5 bases. The CDR3 runs 12 residues. Germline CDR1 is KGHSH and CDR2 is LQKENI. CDR3 region: CASSPRAYGYTF. The DNA for the CDR3 is TGTGCCAGCTCACCAAGAGCCTATGGCTACACCTTC.

This chain connects TRBV7-3 to TRBJ2-1; the match to TRBD1 covers 8 bases. CDR1 is SGHTA, CDR2 FQGTGA, per germline. Unmatched junction bases numbered 13, after V lost 5 bases and J lost 7 bases. The CDR3 totals 16 residues. The CDR3 sequence is CASSAWPGQEVNEQFF. As DNA, the CDR3 is TGTGCCAGCAGCGCCTGGCCGGGACAGGAGGTTAATGAGCAGTTCTTC.

This chain links TRBV18 with TRBJ2-3; 13 bases map to TRBD2. With 2 bases clipped from V and 4 bases from J, the junction kept 3 bases outside the gene matches. Germline V gives CDR1 KGHSH, CDR2 LQKENI. CDR3 length: 16 residues. The CDR3 nucleotides read TGTGCCAGCTCACCAAGGACTAGCGGGAGTGCAGATACGCAGTATTTT. Residues: CASSPRTSGSADTQYF.

This rearrangement joins TRBV7-2 to TRBJ2-3; 7 bases fit TRBD2. CDR1 is SGHTA, CDR2 FQGNSA, per germline. This CDR3 comprises 16 residues. V lost 4 bases, J lost 0 bases, and 7 bases stayed unmatched. CDR3 DNA sequence: TGTGCCAGCAGCTCCCGGGACTATCGAAGCACAGATACGCAGTATTTT. This sequence encodes CASSSRDYRSTDTQYF.

The chain links TRBV4-1 to TRBJ2-1; D is possibly TRBD1 (5 bases). CDR1 MGHRA and CDR2 YSYEKL come from the germline V gene. CDR3 length: 16 residues. V gave up 0 bases and J gave up 8 bases, with 17 bases separating them. The CDR3 region is CASSQEGQGVMDEQFF. The CDR3 nucleotides are TGCGCCAGCAGCCAAGAGGGCCAGGGTGTCATGGATGAGCAGTTCTTC.

V usage is TRBV7-9 and J usage is TRBJ2-7; a weak D match, TRBD1 (6 bases). Germline V gene lookup returns CDR1 SEHNR and CDR2 FQNEAQ (reference sequence). The CDR3 covers 14 residues. The V end was cut by 0 bases, the J end by 2 bases, with 8 bases between. The CDR3 region has the DNA TGTGCCAGCAGCTTAGCGGCAGGGGCCTACGAGCAGTACTTC. Its protein is CASSLAAGAYEQYF.

The chain has TRBV5-1 and TRBJ2-3; the match to TRBD2 covers 7 bases. V lost 0 bases to trimming and J lost 0 bases; unmatched junction nucleotides: 4. CDR1 SGHRS and CDR2 YFSETQ come from the germline V gene. The CDR3 contains 16 residues. The CDR3 here is CASSLASSGSTDTQYF. In DNA form, the CDR3 reads TGCGCCAGCAGCTTGGCGTCTAGCGGAAGCACAGATACGCAGTATTTT. The full variable domain, with the rest looked up from reference TRBV5-1 and TRBJ2-3, is KAGVTQTPRYLIKTRGQQVTLSCSPISGHRSVSWYQQTPGQGLQFLFEYFSETQRNKGNFPGRFSGRQFSNSRSEMNVSTLELGDSALYLCASSLASSGSTDTQYFGPGTRLTVL.

The chain couples TRBV2 to TRBJ1-2, with TRBD1 matching 8 bases. Germline loops: CDR1 SNHLY, CDR2 FYNNEI. The J segment lost 7 bases and the V segment lost 7 bases, leaving 5 bases of the junction unmatched. The CDR3 consists of 12 residues. CDR3 loop: CASMETGGGYTF. The CDR3 DNA is TGTGCCAGCATGGAAACAGGGGGTGGCTACACCTTC. The complete variable domain, with remaining parts taken from reference TRBV2 and TRBJ1-2, reads EPEVTQTPSHQVTQMGQEVILRCVPISNHLYFYWYRQILGQKVEFLVSFYNNEISEKSEIFDDQFSVERPDGSNFTLKIRSTKLEDSAMYFCASMETGGGYTFGSGTRLTVV.